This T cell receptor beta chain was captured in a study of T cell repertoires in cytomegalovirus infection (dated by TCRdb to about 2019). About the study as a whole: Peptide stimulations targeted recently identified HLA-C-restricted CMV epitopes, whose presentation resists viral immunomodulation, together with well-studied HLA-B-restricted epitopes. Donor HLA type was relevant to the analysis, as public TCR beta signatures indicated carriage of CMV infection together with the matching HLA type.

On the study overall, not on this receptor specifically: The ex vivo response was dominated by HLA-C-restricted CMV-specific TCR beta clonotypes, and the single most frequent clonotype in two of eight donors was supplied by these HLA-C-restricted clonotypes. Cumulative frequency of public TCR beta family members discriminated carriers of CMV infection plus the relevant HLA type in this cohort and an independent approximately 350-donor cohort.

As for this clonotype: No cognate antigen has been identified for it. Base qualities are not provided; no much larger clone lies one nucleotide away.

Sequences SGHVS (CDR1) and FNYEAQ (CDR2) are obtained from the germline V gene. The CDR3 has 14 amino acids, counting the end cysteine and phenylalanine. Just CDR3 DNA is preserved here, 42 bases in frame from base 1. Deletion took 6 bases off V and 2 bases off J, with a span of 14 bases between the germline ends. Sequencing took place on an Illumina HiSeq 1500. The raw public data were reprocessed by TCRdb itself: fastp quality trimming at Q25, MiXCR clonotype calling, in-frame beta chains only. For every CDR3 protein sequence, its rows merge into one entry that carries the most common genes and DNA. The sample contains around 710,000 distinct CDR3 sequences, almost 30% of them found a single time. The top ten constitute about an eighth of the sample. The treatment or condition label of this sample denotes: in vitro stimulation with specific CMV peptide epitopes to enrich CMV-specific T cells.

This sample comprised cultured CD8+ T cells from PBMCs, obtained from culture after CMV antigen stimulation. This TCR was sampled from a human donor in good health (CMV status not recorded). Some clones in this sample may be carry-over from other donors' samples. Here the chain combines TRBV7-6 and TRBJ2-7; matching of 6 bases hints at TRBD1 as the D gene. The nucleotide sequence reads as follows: TGTGCCAGCAGTGACAGGATGGGGGCCTACGAGCAGTACTTC. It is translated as CASSDRMGAYEQYF.